This note documents a single T cell receptor (beta chain) sequence. The antigen is undetermined. The PCR was carried out with 60 Vbeta primers and 13 Jbeta primers. The data were produced by immunoSEQ multiplex PCR, yet TCRdb's version contains in-frame clones alone and is incomplete. This sample has some 200,000 clones, with approximately 70% found just once. The CDR3 sequence is 15 residues long. Trimming stripped 5 bases from V and 1 base from J, with 9 bases between. Germline V gives CDR1 MNHEY, CDR2 SMNVEV (reference sequence). These data come from a study of cytomegalovirus exposure and HLA in healthy donors. General study findings and limits: A previous analysis found most TCR beta V segments productive roughly 87% or roughly 30% of the time.

This TCR was sampled from a man in his forties or fifties in good health and CMV-seropositive. V usage is TRBV27 and J usage is TRBJ2-6, with D uncertain. The sample was PBMCs. The CDR3 DNA reads as TGTGCCAGCAGTATGCTCCTATCTGGGGCCAACGTCCTGACTTTC. This translates into CASSMLLSGANVLTF.